A selection of T cell receptor beta chains follows, all from one sample in a study of blood T cell repertoires in COVID-19. Here immunoSEQ multiplex PCR was the method, and the copy in TCRdb shows in-frame clones only, minus some. This table holds 60,000 or so clones, approximately 82% found once. The sequencing input was peripheral blood. All receptors come from a man aged 55 to 70 with acute or convalescent COVID-19. CDR3s include the opening cysteine and the closing phenylalanine or tryptophan.

len: 13; v_gene: TRBV7-3; CDR3aa: CASSSITQDTQYF
len: 16; v_gene: TRBV27; CDR3aa: CASSSQGMRGNQPQHF
len: 14; v_gene: TRBV29-1; CDR3aa: CSVEVPPGSTEAFF
len: 13; v_gene: TRBV12-3/TRBV12-4; CDR3aa: CASTRSRTDTQYF
len: 14; v_gene: TRBV7-2; CDR3aa: CASSLDRGKYGYTF
len: 13; v_gene: TRBV18; CDR3aa: CASSPEQAYEQYF
len: 16; v_gene: TRBV24-1; CDR3aa: CATSGSGESSTDTQYF
len: 14; v_gene: TRBV11-2; CDR3aa: CASSRQGGTGELFF
len: 17; v_gene: TRBV7-8; CDR3aa: CASSLALRFGSSYEQYF
len: 15; v_gene: TRBV11-2; CDR3aa: CASSPMGQGNTEAFF
len: 14; v_gene: TRBV6-5; CDR3aa: CASSYGGKGEKLFF
len: 13; v_gene: TRBV12-3/TRBV12-4; CDR3aa: CASSFGGTYEQYF
len: 16; v_gene: TRBV9; CDR3aa: CASSVDLGDGTGELFF
len: 12; v_gene: TRBV19; CDR3aa: CASSMTISEAFF
len: 14; v_gene: TRBV2; CDR3aa: CASTPGTGNTEAFF
len: 14; v_gene: TRBV15; CDR3aa: CATSREQGYYGYTF
len: 15; v_gene: TRBV7-3; CDR3aa: CASSFPGLRNTEAFF
len: 16; v_gene: TRBV21-1; CDR3aa: CASSRLDRGLADTQYF
len: 12; v_gene: TRBV19; CDR3aa: CASSIILGELFF
len: 12; v_gene: TRBV5-8; CDR3aa: CASKHSRSPLHF
len: 14; v_gene: TRBV5-1; CDR3aa: CASSGGLNSNEQFF
len: 16; v_gene: TRBV21-1; CDR3aa: CASSNRDRGSNTEAFF
len: 16; v_gene: TRBV9; CDR3aa: CASSDSGSTGINGYTF
len: 15; v_gene: TRBV7-2; CDR3aa: CASSSDRSSYNEQFF
len: 11; v_gene: TRBV2; CDR3aa: CASSEDSEQFF
len: 16; v_gene: TRBV9; CDR3aa: CASSGGIGQGEQPQHF
len: 14; v_gene: TRBV2; CDR3aa: CASSPLDQGRGYTF
len: 13; v_gene: TRBV2; CDR3aa: CASNRGAGETQYF
len: 12; v_gene: TRBV11-2; CDR3aa: CASSSDSGKQYF
len: 13; v_gene: TRBV5-6; CDR3aa: CASSTRAIYGYTF
len: 13; v_gene: TRBV30; CDR3aa: CAWVDRAGETQYF
len: 13; v_gene: TRBV12-3/TRBV12-4; CDR3aa: CASSRGLGEKLFF
len: 16; v_gene: TRBV19; CDR3aa: CASGPDRVATNEKLFF
len: 19; v_gene: TRBV29-1; CDR3aa: CSVRKGTSGGAFPIGEQFF
len: 14; v_gene: TRBV25-1; CDR3aa: CASSDNPYANGYTF
len: 12; v_gene: TRBV6-5; CDR3aa: CASSSDSYGYTF
len: 15; v_gene: TRBV14; CDR3aa: CASSQDRQGYTEAFF
len: 11; v_gene: TRBV29-1; CDR3aa: CSVTPRGGYTF
len: 13; v_gene: TRBV29-1; CDR3aa: CSAGRDLNEKLFF
len: 15; v_gene: TRBV6-5; CDR3aa: CASSYWGQGGETQYF
len: 15; v_gene: TRBV5-1; CDR3aa: CASSLEGGIGSPLHF
len: 17; v_gene: TRBV9; CDR3aa: CASSGVWTGGRYNEQFF
len: 14; v_gene: TRBV2; CDR3aa: CASSETTGGTEAFF
len: 14; v_gene: TRBV6-1; CDR3aa: CASSEALPVDTQYF
len: 14; v_gene: TRBV15; CDR3aa: CATRQELMNTEAFF
len: 15; v_gene: TRBV6-1; CDR3aa: CASSEGAGGPFEQYF
len: 16; v_gene: TRBV7-8; CDR3aa: CASSLNSQALNSPLHF
len: 14; v_gene: TRBV9; CDR3aa: CASSDPRAGNTIYF
len: 11; v_gene: TRBV27; CDR3aa: CASTPSQPQHF
len: 13; v_gene: TRBV5-6; CDR3aa: CASSVDRFNEQFF
len: 15; v_gene: TRBV7-2; CDR3aa: CASSPRTSGNNEQFF
len: 14; v_gene: TRBV18; CDR3aa: CASSPAGLLYEQYF
len: 15; v_gene: TRBV13; CDR3aa: CASSLGPTENYGYTF
len: 16; v_gene: TRBV29-1; CDR3aa: CSVGTSGGGTYNEQFF